This T cell receptor beta chain comes out of a study of blood T cell repertoires in COVID-19. Overall study context: Samples came from the United States, Italy and Spain, spanning acute and convalescent COVID-19. Nucleic acid was either cDNA or gDNA, and it came from T cells, B-cell-depleted T cells, or PBMCs.

Per the original data handling: Cell counts per sample came from amplifying reference gene primers. Produced via immunoSEQ multiplex PCR; TCRdb's table is partial and in-frame only. D and trimming were read from the DNA, whereas the V and J calls and clone size are those reported in that table. Found here are 75,000 to 90,000 clones, approximately 87% of them singletons; the top ten hold about an eighth. V lost 1 base and J lost 1, with 8 bases in between. CDR3 length equals 15 residues. Germline CDR1 and CDR2: SGHRS and YFSETQ. The chain uses TRBV5-1 and TRBJ2-2; possible D gene TRBD2, 6 bases. Input material: peripheral blood. The source is a human donor in a cohort sampled during active COVID-19. CDR3 sequence reads: CASSLIGRNTGELFF. In DNA, the CDR3 is TGCGCCAGCAGCTTGATCGGGAGGAACACCGGGGAGCTGTTTTTT.